The source of this T cell receptor beta chain is a study of blood T cells in healthy people across ages. V lost 5 bases and J 2 bases, leaving 14 bases between the germline ends. Germline CDR1 SGHTA, CDR2 FQGTGA. CDR3 size: 15 residues. A second roughly 7 to 12 cycle PCR used barcoded and J-beta primers. TCRdb reanalysed the 5' RACE reads using MiXCR and keeps one entry per CDR3 protein. The table has around 800,000 distinct CDR3 sequences, approximately 24% seen once. Worth noting for this clonotype: Its specificity is unknown.

Study results and caveats: Calculation of diversity from one million T cells yielded estimates considered to be underestimates. Donors of long life had a larger count of naive CD4+ cells and greater diversity than aged donors.

Each donor had 7.5 to 10 milliliters of peripheral blood drawn. Isolation of PBMCs gave at least 7 million cells per sample. These same data were also listed under a study on T cells of mothers and their children.

This clonotype was sampled from a boy between 10 and 17 years old in good health. V usage is TRBV7-3 and J usage is TRBJ2-3; D gene ambiguous. Sample: blood. The CDR3 DNA reads TGTGCCAGCAGCCCAGTGGGGTCCTCCACAGATACGCAGTATTTT. Translating gives CASSPVGSSTDTQYF.